These T cell receptor beta chains were read from a single sample in a study of blood T cell repertoires in COVID-19. The repertoire was sequenced with immunoSEQ multiplex PCR; TCRdb's copy has only in-frame clones and lacks some. The sample holds about 140,000 clones, 80% to 90% seen once. The sample comprised PBMCs or T cells enriched from blood (not recorded which). The origin of the receptors is a woman in her forties or fifties with acute COVID-19. CDR3s include the opening cysteine and the closing phenylalanine or tryptophan. A D gene is named only where the DNA matches it firmly. For some rows the clone size is stated as once, few or many, or as a class when expanded; others skip it.

D: .; size: .; V: TRBV15; J: TRBJ2-7; CDR3: CATSRDRGGYEQYF; DNA: TGTGCCACCAGCAGAGATCGGGGAGGCTACGAGCAGTACTTC
D: .; size: .; V: TRBV9; J: TRBJ2-1; CDR3: CASSVGGGPGNEQFF; DNA: TGTGCCAGCAGCGTTGGCGGGGGCCCTGGGAATGAGCAGTTCTTC
D: TRBD1; size: .; V: TRBV28; J: TRBJ2-2; CDR3: CASTVPRQGRTGELFF; DNA: TGTGCCAGCACCGTTCCGAGACAGGGGAGAACCGGGGAGCTGTTTTTT
D: .; size: .; V: TRBV6-5; J: TRBJ1-6; CDR3: CASSYSRSTGNSPLHF; DNA: TGTGCCAGCAGTTACTCGCGGTCAACGGGAAATTCACCCCTCCACTTT
D: .; size: .; V: TRBV21-1; J: TRBJ2-1; CDR3: CASRASTGGYNEQFF; DNA: TGTGCCAGCAGGGCCTCGACAGGGGGCTACAATGAGCAGTTCTTC
D: .; size: .; V: TRBV4-1; J: TRBJ2-7; CDR3: CASSPTQGIYEQYF; DNA: TGCGCCAGCAGCCCCACTCAGGGAATCTACGAGCAGTACTTC
D: .; size: .; V: TRBV3-1/TRBV3-2; J: TRBJ2-2; CDR3: CASSQAAGELFF; DNA: TGTGCCAGCAGCCAAGCCGCCGGGGAGCTGTTTTTT
D: TRBD2; size: .; V: TRBV5-5; J: TRBJ2-5; CDR3: CASSAGRAGEETQYF; DNA: TGTGCCAGCAGTGCCGGACGGGCGGGAGAAGAGACCCAGTACTTC
D: TRBD1; size: .; V: TRBV6-5; J: TRBJ2-7; CDR3: CASSRTGVYEQYF; DNA: TGTGCCAGCAGCAGGACAGGGGTATACGAGCAGTACTTC
D: .; size: .; V: TRBV19; J: TRBJ2-7; CDR3: CASSQDYKGAYEQYF; DNA: TGTGCCAGTAGTCAGGACTACAAAGGCGCTTACGAGCAGTACTTC
D: .; size: .; V: TRBV28; J: TRBJ1-2; CDR3: CASSFERNGYTF; DNA: TGTGCCAGCAGTTTCGAGCGGAATGGCTACACCTTC
D: TRBD1; size: .; V: TRBV27; J: TRBJ1-6; CDR3: CASSWTRQGLSYNSPLHF; DNA: TGTGCCAGCAGTTGGACCCGACAGGGACTCTCCTATAATTCACCCCTCCACTTT
D: .; size: few; V: TRBV3-1/TRBV3-2; J: TRBJ2-7; CDR3: CASSRDFPYEQYF; DNA: TGTGCCAGCAGCCGGGACTTTCCATACGAGCAGTACTTC
D: .; size: .; V: TRBV4-2; J: TRBJ2-5; CDR3: CASSQVAQAEETQYF; DNA: TGTGCCAGCAGCCAAGTCGCACAGGCCGAGGAGACCCAGTACTTC